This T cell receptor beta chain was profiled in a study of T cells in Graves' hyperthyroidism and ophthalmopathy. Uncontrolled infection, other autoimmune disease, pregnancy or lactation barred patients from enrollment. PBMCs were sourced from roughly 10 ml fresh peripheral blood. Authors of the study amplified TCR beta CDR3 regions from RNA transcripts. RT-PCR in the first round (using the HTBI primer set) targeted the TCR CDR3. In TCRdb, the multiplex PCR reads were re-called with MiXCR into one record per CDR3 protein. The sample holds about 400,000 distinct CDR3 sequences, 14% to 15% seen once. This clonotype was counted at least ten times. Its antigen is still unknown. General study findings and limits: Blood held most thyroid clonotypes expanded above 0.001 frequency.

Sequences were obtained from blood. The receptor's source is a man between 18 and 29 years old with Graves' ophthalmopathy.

In DNA form, the CDR3 reads TGTGCCAGCAGCCAACCGCAGGGTGCCTCCTACAATGAGCAGTTCTTC. Translated, it gives CASSQPQGASYNEQFF. V and J are TRBV3-1 and TRBJ2-1; D is possibly TRBD1 (5 bases). The CDR3 runs 16 residues. CDR1 and CDR2 from the germline V gene are LGHDT and YNNKEL (reference sequence). Trimming shortened V by 2 bases and J by 0 bases, and 11 bases separated the two germline ends.